This T cell receptor (beta chain) was profiled in a study of immune heterogeneity within non-small cell lung tumors. The V gene's germline CDR1 is MDHEN and CDR2 SYDVKM. V was pared by 6 bases and J by 4 bases, with 11 bases of the junction left unmatched. This CDR3 has 17 residues. This clonotype has a count of ten or more. What it binds is unknown. Multiplex PCR amplified TCR beta CDR3 with 32 V and 13 J primers. TCRdb fed the multiplex PCR reads into MiXCR, producing one record per CDR3 protein. Of more than 10,000 distinct CDR3 sequences detected, 25% to 30% appear once; the ten largest clones hold about an eighth. Study-level findings and limits: Each patient's tumor sites shared recurring identical dominant CDR3 beta clonotypes, and individual sites also carried their own high-frequency clones. Most high-frequency T-cell receptor beta clonotypes were specific to a single patient.

The template consisted of bulk tumor genomic DNA, with 600 ng used per sample. Several biopsies were collected from each primary tumor during surgery. They were spaced as far apart as possible within the tumor mass. With untreated, newly diagnosed non-small cell lung cancer, the patients went on to undergo curative surgery. Donors comprised newly diagnosed non-small cell lung cancer patients undergoing surgery with curative intent. This TCR derives from a man aged 45 to 65 with non-small cell lung cancer. This chain connects TRBV28 to TRBJ1-5, with 11 nucleotides matching TRBD1. Source material: lung tumor tissue. The CDR3 sequence is CASSPLGTGGGNQPQHF. The CDR3 nucleotides read TGTGCCAGCAGCCCTCTCGGGACAGGGGGAGGGAATCAGCCCCAGCATTTT.